This T cell receptor beta chain was sequenced for a study of a mutant IDH1 vaccine in newly diagnosed glioma. Turning to this clone: Antigen unknown.

Libraries were prepared by immunoSEQ multiplex PCR; TCRdb keeps only in-frame clonotypes and omits some of them. Seen here are 35,000 to 50,000 clones, 84% observed once, and the top ten hold 2% to 2.5%. Germline CDR1 reads SEHNR; CDR2 reads FQNEAQ (reference sequence). Trimming took 5 bases from V and 3 from J; bases not matched to a gene: 9. The CDR3 is 16 amino acids. Specified time point: week 11, during vaccination. Vaccination used 300 ug of mutant IDH1 20-mer peptide per dose, with topical imiquimod. This TCR was recovered from a man in his forties with glioma. This sample comprised PBMCs, obtained from a glioma patient whose treatment included an IDH1 peptide vaccine. This chain connects TRBV7-9 to TRBJ2-4; 8 nucleotides match TRBD1. The CDR3 loop is CASSQGAGRSKNIQYF. The CDR3 DNA sequence: TGTGCCAGCAGCCAGGGGGCTGGACGGAGCAAAAACATTCAGTACTTC. Supplemented by reference TRBV7-9 and TRBJ2-4, the full variable domain reads DTGVSQNPRHKITKRGQNVTFRCDPISEHNRLYWYRQTLGQGPEFLTYFQNEAQLEKSRLLSDRFSAERPKGSFSTLEIQRTEQGDSAMYLCASSQGAGRSKNIQYFGAGTRLSVL.